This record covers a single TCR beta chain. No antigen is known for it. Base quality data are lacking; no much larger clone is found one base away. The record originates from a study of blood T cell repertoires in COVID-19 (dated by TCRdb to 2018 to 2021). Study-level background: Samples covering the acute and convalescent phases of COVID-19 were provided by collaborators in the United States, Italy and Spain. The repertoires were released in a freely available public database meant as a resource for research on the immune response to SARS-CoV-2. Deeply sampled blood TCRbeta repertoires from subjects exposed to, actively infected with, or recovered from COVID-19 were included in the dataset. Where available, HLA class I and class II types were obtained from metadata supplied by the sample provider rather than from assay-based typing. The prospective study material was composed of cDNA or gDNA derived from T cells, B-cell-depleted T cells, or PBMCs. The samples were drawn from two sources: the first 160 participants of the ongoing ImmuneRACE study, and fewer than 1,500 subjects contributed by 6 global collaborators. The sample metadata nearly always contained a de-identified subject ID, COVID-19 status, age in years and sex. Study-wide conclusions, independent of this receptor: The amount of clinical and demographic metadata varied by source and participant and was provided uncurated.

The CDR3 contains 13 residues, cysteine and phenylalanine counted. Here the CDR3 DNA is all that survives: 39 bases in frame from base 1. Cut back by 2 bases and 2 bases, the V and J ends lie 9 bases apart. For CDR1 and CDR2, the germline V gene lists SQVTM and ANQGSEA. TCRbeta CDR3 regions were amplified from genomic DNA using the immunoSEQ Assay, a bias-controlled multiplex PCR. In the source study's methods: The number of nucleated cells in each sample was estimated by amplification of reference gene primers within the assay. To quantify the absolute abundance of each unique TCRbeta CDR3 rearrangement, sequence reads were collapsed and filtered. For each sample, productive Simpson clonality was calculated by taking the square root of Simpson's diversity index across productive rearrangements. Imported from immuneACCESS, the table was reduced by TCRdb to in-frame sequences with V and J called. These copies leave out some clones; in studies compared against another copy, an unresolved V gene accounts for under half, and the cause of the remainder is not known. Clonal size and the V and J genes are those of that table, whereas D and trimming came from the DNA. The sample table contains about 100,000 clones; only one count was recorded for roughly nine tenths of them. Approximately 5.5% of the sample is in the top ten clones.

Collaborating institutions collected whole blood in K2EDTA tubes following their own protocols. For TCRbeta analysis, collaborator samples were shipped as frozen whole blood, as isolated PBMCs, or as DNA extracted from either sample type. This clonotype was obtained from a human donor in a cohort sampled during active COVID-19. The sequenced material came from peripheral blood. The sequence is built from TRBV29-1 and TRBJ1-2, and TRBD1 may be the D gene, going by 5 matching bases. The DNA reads TGCAGCGTTGAATTACAGGAAAACTATGGCTACACCTTC. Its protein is CSVELQENYGYTF.